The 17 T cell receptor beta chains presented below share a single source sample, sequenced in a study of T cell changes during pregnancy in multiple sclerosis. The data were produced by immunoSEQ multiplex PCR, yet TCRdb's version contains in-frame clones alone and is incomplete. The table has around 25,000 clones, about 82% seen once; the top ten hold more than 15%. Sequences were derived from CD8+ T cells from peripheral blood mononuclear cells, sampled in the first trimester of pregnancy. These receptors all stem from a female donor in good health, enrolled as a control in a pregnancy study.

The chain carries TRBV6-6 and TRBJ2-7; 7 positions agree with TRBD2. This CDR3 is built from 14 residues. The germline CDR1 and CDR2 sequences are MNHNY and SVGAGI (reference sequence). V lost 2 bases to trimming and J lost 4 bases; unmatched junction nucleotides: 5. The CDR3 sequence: CASSYGGGTYEQYF. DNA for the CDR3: TGTGCCAGCAGTTACGGCGGGGGAACGTACGAGCAGTACTTC.

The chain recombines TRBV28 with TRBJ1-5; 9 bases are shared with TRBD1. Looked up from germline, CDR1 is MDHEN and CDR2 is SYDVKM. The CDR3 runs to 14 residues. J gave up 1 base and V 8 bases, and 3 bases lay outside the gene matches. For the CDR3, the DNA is TGTGCCAGCTTACAGGGGGCAAGCAATCAGCCCCAGCATTTT. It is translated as CASLQGASNQPQHF.

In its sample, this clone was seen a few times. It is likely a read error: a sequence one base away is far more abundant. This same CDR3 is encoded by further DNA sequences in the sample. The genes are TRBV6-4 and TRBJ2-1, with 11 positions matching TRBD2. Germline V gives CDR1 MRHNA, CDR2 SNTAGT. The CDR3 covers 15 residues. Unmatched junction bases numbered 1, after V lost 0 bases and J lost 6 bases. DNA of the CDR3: TGTGCCAGCAGTGACTCTAGCGGGGGGGCCAATGAGCAGTTCTTC. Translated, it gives CASSDSSGGANEQFF.

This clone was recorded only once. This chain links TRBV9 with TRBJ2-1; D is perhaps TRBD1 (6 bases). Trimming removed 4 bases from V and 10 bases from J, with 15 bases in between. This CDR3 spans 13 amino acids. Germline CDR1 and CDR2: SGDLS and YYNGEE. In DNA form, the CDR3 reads TGTGCCAGCAGCCTCACTCCGACAGGCGAGCAGTTCTTC. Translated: CASSLTPTGEQFF.

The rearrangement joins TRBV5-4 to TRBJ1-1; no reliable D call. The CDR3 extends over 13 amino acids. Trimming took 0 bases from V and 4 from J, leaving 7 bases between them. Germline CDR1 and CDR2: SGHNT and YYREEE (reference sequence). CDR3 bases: TGTGCCAGCAGCTTGGCCTATGGCACTGAAGCTTTCTTT. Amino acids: CASSLAYGTEAFF. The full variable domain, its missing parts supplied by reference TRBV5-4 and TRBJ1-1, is ETGVTQSPTHLIKTRGQQVTLRCSSQSGHNTVSWYQQALGQGPQFIFQYYREEENGRGNFPPRFSGLQFPNYSSELNVNALELDDSALYLCASSLAYGTEAFFGQGTRLTVV.

CDR3 nucleotides: TGTGCCAGCAGCCTGTTGACCGGGGGGGGTACTGAAGCTTTCTTT. Its protein is CASSLLTGGGTEAFF. V usage is TRBV5-6 and J usage is TRBJ1-1, with D possibly TRBD1 on 5 matching bases. V lost 4 bases to trimming and J lost 5 bases, with 18 bases between them. The length of the CDR3 is 15 residues. The germline gives CDR1 SGHDT, CDR2 YYEEEE.

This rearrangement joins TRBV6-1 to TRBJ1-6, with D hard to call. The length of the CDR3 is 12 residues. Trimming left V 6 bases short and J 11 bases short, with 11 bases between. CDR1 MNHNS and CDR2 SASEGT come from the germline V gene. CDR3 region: CASSPREAPLHF. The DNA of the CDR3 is TGTGCCAGCAGCCCACGAGAGGCACCCCTCCACTTT.

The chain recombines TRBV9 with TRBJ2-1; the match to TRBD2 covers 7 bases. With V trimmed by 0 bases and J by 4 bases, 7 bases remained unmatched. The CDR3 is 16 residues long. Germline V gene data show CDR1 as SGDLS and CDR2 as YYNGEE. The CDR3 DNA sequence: TGTGCCAGCAGCGTAGAAATTAGCGGGTCATACAATGAGCAGTTCTTC. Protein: CASSVEISGSYNEQFF.

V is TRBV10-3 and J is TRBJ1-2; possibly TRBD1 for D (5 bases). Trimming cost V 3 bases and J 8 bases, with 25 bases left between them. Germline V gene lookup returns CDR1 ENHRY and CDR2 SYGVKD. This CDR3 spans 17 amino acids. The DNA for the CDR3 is TGTGCCATCAGTGACCTTGATGACAGTCCCGACATCGGAGGCTACACCTTC. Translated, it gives CAISDLDDSPDIGGYTF.

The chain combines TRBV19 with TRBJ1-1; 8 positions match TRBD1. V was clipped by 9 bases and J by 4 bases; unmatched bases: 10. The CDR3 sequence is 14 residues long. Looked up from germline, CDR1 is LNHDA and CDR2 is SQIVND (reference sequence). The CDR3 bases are TGTGCCAGCTGGACAGGGCGGCCGATCACTGAAGCTTTCTTT. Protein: CASWTGRPITEAFF.

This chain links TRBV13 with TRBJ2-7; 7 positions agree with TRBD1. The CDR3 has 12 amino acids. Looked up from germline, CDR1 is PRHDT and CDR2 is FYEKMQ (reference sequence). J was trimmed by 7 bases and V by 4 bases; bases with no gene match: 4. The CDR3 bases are TGTGCCAGCAGCTCTATCAGGGGGGAGCAGTACTTC. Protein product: CASSSIRGEQYF.

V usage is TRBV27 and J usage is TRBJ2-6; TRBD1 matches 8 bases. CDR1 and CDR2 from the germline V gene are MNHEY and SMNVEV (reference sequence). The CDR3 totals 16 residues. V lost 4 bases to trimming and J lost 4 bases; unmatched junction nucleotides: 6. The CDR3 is CASSSATGAGANVLTF. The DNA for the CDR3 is TGTGCCAGCAGTTCCGCGACAGGGGCCGGGGCCAACGTCCTGACTTTC.

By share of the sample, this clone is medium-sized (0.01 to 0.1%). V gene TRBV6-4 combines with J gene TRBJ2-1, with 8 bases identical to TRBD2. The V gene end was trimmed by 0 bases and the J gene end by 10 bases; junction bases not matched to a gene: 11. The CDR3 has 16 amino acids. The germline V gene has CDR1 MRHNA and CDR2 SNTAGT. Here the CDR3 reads CASSDSDPAGAEEQFF. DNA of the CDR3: TGTGCCAGCAGTGACTCAGACCCAGCGGGAGCAGAAGAGCAGTTCTTC.

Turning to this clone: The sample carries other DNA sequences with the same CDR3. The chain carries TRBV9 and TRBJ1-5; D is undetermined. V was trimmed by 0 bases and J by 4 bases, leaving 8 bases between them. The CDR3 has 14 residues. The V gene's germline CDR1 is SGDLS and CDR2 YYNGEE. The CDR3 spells CASSVGGNNQPQHF. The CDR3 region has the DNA TGTGCCAGCAGCGTAGGAGGCAATAATCAGCCCCAGCATTTT.

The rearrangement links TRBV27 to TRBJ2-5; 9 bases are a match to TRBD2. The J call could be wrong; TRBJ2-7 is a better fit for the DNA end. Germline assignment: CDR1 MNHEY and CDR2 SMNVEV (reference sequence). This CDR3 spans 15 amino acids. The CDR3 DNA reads TGTGCCAGCAGTAATCAAGCGGGGGGCCTGGACGAGCAGTACTTC. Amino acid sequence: CASSNQAGGLDEQYF.

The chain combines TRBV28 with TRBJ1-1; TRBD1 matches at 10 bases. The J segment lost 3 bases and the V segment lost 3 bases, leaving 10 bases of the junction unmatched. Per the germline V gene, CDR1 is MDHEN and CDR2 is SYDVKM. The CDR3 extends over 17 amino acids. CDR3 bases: TGTGCCAGCAGTTTGTATCGGACAGGGGGGGTAGACACTGAAGCTTTCTTT. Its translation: CASSLYRTGGVDTEAFF.

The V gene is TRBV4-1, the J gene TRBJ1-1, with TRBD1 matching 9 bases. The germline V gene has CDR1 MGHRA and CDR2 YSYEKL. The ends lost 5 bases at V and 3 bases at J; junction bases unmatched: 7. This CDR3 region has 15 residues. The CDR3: CASSGRQGGDTEAFF. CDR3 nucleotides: TGCGCCAGCAGCGGACGACAGGGGGGGGACACTGAAGCTTTCTTT.